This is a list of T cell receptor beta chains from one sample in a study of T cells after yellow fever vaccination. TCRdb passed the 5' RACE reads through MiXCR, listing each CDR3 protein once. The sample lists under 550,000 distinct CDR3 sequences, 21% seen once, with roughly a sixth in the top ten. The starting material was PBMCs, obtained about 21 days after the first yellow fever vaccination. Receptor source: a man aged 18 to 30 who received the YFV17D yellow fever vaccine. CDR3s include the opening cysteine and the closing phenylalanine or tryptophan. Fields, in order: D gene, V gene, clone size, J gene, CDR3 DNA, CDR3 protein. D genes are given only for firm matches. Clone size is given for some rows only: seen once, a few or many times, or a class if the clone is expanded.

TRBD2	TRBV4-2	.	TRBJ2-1	TGTGCCAGCAGCCAAGGAAGACTAGCCACCTACAATGAGCAGTTCTTC	CASSQGRLATYNEQFF
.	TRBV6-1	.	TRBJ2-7	TGTGCCAGCCGCGGCCAAGGCAGAGCCTACGAGCAGTACTTC	CASRGQGRAYEQYF
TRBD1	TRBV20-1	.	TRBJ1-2	TGCAGTGTCCAACCGGGACAGGCCTATGGCTACACCTTC	CSVQPGQAYGYTF
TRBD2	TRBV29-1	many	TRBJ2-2	TGCAGCACCCGGGGCGGGGGGCGGAACACCGGGGAGCTGTTTTTT	CSTRGGGRNTGELFF
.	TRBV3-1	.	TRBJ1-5	TGTGCCAGCAGCCAAGGTGGGGGCGTCGGGAGCAATCAGCCCCAGCATTTT	CASSQGGGVGSNQPQHF
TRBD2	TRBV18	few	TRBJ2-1	TGTGCCAGCTCACCCGAGCGGGGGGCCTACAATGAGCAGTTCTTC	CASSPERGAYNEQFF
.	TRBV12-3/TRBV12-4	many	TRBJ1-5	TGTGCCAGCAGTTTAGAGGTTCAGCAGCCCCAGCATTTT	CASSLEVQQPQHF
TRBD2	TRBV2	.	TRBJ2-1	TGTGCCAGCAGTGAAGCGTTGGGGGGGAAGAATGAGCAGTTCTTC	CASSEALGGKNEQFF
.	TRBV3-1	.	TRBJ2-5	TGTGCCAGCAGCCAATTCACCCAAGAGACCCAGTACTTC	CASSQFTQETQYF
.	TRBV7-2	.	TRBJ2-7	TGTGCCAGCAGCTTATCACAGGGAAACGAGCAGTACTTC	CASSLSQGNEQYF
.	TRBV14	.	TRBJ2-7	TGTGCCAGCAGCCAAGTCGGAGGGGGAGAGCAGTACTTC	CASSQVGGGEQYF
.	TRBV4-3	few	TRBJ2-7	TGCGCCAGCAGCATAAGGGCCGGGGCCTACGAGCAGTACTTC	CASSIRAGAYEQYF
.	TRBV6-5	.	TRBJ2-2	TGTGCCAGCAGTTACTCCACCTCACAAACCGGGGAGCTGTTTTTT	CASSYSTSQTGELFF
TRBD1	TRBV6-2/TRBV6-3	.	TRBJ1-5	TGTGCCAGCAGTTTTCTGACAGGGAATCAGCCCCAGCATTTT	CASSFLTGNQPQHF
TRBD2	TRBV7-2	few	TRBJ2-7	TGTGCCAGCAGCGCGGGACTAGATGACTACGAGCAGTACTTC	CASSAGLDDYEQYF
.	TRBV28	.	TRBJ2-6	TGTGCCAGCAGTTTGGCCGACATCTCTGGGGCCAACGTCCTGACTTTC	CASSLADISGANVLTF
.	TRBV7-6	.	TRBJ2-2	TGTGCCAGCAGCCAAGGTCGGGGGCGAGGGACCGGGGAGCTGTTTTTT	CASSQGRGRGTGELFF
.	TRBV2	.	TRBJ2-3	TGTGCCAGCAGCGTGGACAGCGCGGGGCCAGATACGCAGTATTTT	CASSVDSAGPDTQYF
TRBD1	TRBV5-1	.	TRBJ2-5	TGCGCCAGCAGCTCGGGACAGGGTTACCAAGAGACCCAGTACTTC	CASSSGQGYQETQYF
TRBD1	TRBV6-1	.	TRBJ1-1	TGTGCCAGCAGTGCAACAGGGGTCTCCCCAAAGACTGAAGCTTTCTTT	CASSATGVSPKTEAFF
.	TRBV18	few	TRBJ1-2	TGTGCCAGCTCACCACGGGCAGGGGATCCTTATGGAGGCTACACCTTC	CASSPRAGDPYGGYTF
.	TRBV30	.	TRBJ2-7	TGTGCCTGGAGTGAAATCCGGGCCCCCCGGGACGACGAGCAGTACTTC	CAWSEIRAPRDDEQYF
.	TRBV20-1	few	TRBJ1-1	TGCAGTGCGCCGTCCGGGAACACTGAAGCTTTCTTT	CSAPSGNTEAFF
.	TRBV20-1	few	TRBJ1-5	TGCAGTGCTAGAGATGCGGGGGCCTCGCACAATCAGCCCCAGCATTTT	CSARDAGASHNQPQHF
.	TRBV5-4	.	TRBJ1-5	TGTGCCAGCAGCACTTCCGGGTTTGTTCCTCAGCCCCAGCATTTT	CASSTSGFVPQPQHF
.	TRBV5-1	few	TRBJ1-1	TGCGCCAGCAGCTTGGAATTCCCCGCAATGAACACTGAAGCTTTCTTT	CASSLEFPAMNTEAFF
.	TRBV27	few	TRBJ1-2	TGTGCCAGCAGTTTATTATCTGGCGATGGCTACACCTTC	CASSLLSGDGYTF
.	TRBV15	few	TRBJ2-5	TGTGCCACCAGCAGACAGGGGTCGGAGACCCAGTACTTC	CATSRQGSETQYF
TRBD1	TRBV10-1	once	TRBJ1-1	TGCGCCAGCAGTTCCAGACAGGGTGAAGCTTTCTTT	CASSSRQGEAFF
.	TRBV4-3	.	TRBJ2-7	TGCGCCAGCAGCCAAGATTTAGGAGGAACCATTGGAGAGCAGTACTTC	CASSQDLGGTIGEQYF
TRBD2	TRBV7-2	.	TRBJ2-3	TGTGCCAGCAGCTTAGAGTCGAGCGGGGCCAACACGCAGTATTTT	CASSLESSGANTQYF
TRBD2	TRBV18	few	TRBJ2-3	TGTGCCAGCTCACGAGGGACTAGCGGGTCCGGGACAGATACGCAGTATTTT	CASSRGTSGSGTDTQYF
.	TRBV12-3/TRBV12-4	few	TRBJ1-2	TGTGCCAGCAGTCTGAACAGGGCTAATAACTATGGCTACACCTTC	CASSLNRANNYGYTF
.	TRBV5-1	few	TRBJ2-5	TGCGCCAGCAGCCTGGAGCCCAAAAAAGAGACCCAGTACTTC	CASSLEPKKETQYF
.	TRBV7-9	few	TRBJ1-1	TGTGCCAGCAGCTTTATGAACACTGAAGCTTTCTTT	CASSFMNTEAFF
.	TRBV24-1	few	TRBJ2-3	TGTGCCACCAGGGGCCCCACAGATACGCAGTATTTT	CATRGPTDTQYF
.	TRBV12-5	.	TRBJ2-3	TGTGCTAGTGGTCTCGACAGTCGCACAGATACGCAGTATTTT	CASGLDSRTDTQYF
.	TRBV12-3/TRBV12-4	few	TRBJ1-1	TGTGCCAGCAGTTTAGCGCAAAGGACTGAAGCTTTCTTT	CASSLAQRTEAFF
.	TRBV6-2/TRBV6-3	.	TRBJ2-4	TGTGCCAGCGGAAAATGGGGGACTGAAGTCTTC	CASGKWGTEVF
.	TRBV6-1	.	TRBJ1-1	TGTGCCAGCACCCCAAACACTGAAGCTTTCTTT	CASTPNTEAFF
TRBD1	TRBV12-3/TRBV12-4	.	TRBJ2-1	TGTGCCAGCAGTTACACGCGGACAGGGGTGAATGAGCAGTTCTTC	CASSYTRTGVNEQFF
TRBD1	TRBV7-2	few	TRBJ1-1	TGTGCCAGCAGCCGAGGGACAGGGGACGGGCTGGTCTTT	CASSRGTGDGLVF
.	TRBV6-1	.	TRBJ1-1	TGTGCCAGCAGTGATTGGGATACTGAAGCTTTCTTT	CASSDWDTEAFF
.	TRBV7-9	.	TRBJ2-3	TGTGCGCTCGCGGGCGGGGATACGCAGTATTTT	CALAGGDTQYF
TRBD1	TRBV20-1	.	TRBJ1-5	TGCAGTGCTAGTTCTGACAGGGAGGGACAGCCCCAGCATTTT	CSASSDREGQPQHF
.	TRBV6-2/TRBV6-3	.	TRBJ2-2	TGTGCCAGCAGTCCTCCAAATTTACTTACCGGGGAGCTGTTTTTT	CASSPPNLLTGELFF
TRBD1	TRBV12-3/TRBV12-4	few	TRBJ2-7	TGTGCCACCGGACAGGGATCAAAGCAGTACTTC	CATGQGSKQYF
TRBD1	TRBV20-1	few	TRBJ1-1	TGCAGTGCTCAGTTTCTAGGGGGCATATACACTGAAGCTTTCTTT	CSAQFLGGIYTEAFF